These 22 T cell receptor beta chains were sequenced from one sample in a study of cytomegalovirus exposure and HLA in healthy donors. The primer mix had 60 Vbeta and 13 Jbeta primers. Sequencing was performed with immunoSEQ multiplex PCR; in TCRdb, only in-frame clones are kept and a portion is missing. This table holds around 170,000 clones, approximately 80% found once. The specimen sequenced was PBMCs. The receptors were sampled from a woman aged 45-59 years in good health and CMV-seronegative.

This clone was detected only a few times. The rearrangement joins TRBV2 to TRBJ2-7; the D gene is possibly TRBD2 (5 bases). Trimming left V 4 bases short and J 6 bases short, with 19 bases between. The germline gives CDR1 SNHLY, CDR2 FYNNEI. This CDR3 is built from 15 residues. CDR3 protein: CASSVKRSIVGEQYF. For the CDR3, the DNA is TGTGCCAGCAGTGTTAAGCGGTCAATAGTGGGCGAGCAGTACTTC.

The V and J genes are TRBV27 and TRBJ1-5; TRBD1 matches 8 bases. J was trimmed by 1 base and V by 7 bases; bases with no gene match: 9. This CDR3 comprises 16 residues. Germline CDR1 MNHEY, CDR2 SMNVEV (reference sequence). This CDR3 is CASKRSGGLSNQPQHF. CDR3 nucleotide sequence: TGTGCCAGCAAGCGGTCAGGGGGCCTGAGCAATCAGCCCCAGCATTTT.

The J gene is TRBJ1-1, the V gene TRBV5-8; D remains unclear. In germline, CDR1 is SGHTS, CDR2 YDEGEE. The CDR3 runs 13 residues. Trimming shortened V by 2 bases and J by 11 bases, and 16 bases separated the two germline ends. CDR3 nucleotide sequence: TGTGCCAGCAGCTTTGGCAGGTACCTTGGTGCTTTCTTT. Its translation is CASSFGRYLGAFF.

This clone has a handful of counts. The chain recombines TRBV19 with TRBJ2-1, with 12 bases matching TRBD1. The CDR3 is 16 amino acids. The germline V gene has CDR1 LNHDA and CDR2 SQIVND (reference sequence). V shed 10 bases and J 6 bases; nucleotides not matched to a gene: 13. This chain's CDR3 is CATIGEGQGAFNEQFF. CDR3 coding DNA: TGTGCCACGATCGGTGAGGGACAGGGGGCCTTCAATGAGCAGTTCTTC.

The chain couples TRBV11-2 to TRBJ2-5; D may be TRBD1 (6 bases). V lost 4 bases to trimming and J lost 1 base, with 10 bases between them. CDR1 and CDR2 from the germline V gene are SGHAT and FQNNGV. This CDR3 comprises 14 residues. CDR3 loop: CASSSQDSQETQYF. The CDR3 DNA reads TGTGCCAGCAGCTCCCAGGACAGCCAAGAGACCCAGTACTTC.

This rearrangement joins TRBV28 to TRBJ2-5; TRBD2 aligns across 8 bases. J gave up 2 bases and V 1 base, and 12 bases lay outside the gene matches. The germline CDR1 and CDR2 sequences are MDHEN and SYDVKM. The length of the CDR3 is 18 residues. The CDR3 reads CASSLSPGLGTLQETQYF. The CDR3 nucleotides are TGTGCCAGCAGTTTATCCCCGGGACTAGGAACTTTACAAGAGACCCAGTACTTC.

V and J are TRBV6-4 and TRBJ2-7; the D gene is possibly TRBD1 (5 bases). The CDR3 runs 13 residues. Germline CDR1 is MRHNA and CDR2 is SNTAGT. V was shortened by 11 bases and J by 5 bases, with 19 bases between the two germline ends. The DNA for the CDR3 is TGTGCCTGCCTCCTGGGGCTTAGGGACGAGCAGTACTTC. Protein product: CACLLGLRDEQYF.

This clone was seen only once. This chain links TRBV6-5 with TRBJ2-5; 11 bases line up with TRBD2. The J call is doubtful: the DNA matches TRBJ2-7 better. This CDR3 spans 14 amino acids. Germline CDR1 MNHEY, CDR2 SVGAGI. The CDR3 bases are TGTGCCAGCAGGGTGACTAGCGGGGCCAGCGAGCAGTACTTC. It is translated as CASRVTSGASEQYF.

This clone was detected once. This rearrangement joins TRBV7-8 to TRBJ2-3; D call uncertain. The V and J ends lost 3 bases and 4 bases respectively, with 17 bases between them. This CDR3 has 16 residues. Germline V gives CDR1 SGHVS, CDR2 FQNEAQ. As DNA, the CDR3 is TGTGCCAGCAGCTTCATGGGCAAAGCCCGTGCAGATACGCAGTATTTT. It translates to CASSFMGKARADTQYF. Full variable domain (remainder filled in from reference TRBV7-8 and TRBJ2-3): GAGVSQSPRYKVAKRGQDVALRCDPISGHVSLFWYQQALGQGPEFLTYFQNEAQLDKSGLPSDRFFAERPEGSVSTLKIQRTQQEDSAVYLCASSFMGKARADTQYFGPGTRLTVL.

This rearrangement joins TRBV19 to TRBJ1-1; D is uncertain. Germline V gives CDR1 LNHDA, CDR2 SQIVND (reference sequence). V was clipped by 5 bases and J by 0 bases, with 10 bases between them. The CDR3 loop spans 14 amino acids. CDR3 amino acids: CASSWPGMNTEAFF. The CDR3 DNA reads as TGTGCCAGTAGTTGGCCGGGGATGAACACTGAAGCTTTCTTT.

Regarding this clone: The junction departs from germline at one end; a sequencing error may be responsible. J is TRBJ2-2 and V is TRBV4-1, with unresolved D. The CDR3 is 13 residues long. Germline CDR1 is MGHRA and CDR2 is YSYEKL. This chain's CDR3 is CVSSPTNTGELFF. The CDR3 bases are TGCGTCAGCAGCCCTACGAACACCGGGGAGCTGTTTTTT.

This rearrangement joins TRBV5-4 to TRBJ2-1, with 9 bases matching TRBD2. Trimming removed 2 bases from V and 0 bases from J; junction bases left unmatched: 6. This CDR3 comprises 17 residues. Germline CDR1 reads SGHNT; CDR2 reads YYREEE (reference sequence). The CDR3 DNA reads TGTGCCAGCAGCTTTAGACTAGCGGCGAACTCCTACAATGAGCAGTTCTTC. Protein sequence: CASSFRLAANSYNEQFF.

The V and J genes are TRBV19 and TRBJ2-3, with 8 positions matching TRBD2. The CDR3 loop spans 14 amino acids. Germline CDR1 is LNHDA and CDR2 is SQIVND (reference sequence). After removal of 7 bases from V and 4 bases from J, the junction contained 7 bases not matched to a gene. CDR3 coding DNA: TGTGCCAGTACTAAGCGGGAGATCCCAGATACGCAGTATTTT. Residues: CASTKREIPDTQYF.

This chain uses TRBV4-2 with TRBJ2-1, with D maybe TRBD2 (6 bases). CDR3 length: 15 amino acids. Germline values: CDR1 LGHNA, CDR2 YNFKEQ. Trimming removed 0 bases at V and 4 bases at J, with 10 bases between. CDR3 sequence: CASSQEHGSYNEQFF. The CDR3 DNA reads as TGTGCCAGCAGCCAAGAACACGGGAGTTACAATGAGCAGTTCTTC.

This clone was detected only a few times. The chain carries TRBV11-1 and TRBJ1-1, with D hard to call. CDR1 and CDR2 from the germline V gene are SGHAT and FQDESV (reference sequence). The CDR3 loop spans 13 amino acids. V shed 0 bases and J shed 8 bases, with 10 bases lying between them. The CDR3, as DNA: TGTGCCAGCAGCTTAGCGTTCGGAGTCGAAGCTTTCTTT. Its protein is CASSLAFGVEAFF.

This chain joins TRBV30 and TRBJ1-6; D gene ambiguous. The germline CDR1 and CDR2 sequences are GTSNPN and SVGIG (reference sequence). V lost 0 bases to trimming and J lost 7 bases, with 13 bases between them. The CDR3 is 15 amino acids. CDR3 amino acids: CAWSVTGSSNSPLHF. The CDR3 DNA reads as TGTGCCTGGAGTGTCACCGGTTCCTCCAATTCACCCCTCCACTTT.

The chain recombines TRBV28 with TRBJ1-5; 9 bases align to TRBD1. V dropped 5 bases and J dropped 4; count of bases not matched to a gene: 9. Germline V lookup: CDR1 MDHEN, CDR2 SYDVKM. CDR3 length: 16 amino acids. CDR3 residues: CASSQRDRALNQPQHF. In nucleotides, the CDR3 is TGTGCCAGCAGTCAAAGGGACAGGGCCCTAAATCAGCCCCAGCATTTT.

The CDR3 DNA reads as TGTGCCAGCAGGGTTGGTCGAGGAGACACCGGGGAGCTGTTTTTT. The encoded protein is CASRVGRGDTGELFF. The chain recombines TRBV25-1 with TRBJ2-2; D is unresolved. CDR1 is MGHDK and CDR2 is SYGVNS in the germline V gene. The CDR3 runs 15 residues. Trimming took 6 bases from V and 3 from J, leaving 14 bases between them.

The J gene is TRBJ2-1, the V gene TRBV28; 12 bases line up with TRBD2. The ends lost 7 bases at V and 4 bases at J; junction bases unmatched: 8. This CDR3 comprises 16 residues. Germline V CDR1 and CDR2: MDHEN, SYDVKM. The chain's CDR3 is CASTSEGTSGYNEQFF. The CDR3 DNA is TGTGCCAGCACCTCGGAAGGGACTAGCGGGTACAATGAGCAGTTCTTC.

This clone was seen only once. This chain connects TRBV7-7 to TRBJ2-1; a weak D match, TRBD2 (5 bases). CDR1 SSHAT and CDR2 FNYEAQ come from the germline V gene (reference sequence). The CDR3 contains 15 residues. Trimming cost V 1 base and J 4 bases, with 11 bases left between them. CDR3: CASSLGLSRYNEQFF. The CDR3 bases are TGTGCCAGCAGCTTAGGACTAAGTAGGTACAATGAGCAGTTCTTC.

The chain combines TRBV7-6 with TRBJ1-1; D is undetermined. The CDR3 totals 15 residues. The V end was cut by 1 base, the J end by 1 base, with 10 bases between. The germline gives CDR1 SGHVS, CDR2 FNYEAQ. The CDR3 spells CASSLGGKRNTEAFF. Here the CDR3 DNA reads TGTGCCAGCAGCTTAGGCGGGAAGAGGAACACTGAAGCTTTCTTT.

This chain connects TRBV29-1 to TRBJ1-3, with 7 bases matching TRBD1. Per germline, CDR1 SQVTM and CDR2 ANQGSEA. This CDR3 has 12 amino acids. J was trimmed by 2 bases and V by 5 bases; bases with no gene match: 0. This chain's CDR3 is CSVQGAGNTIYF. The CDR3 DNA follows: TGCAGCGTTCAGGGGGCTGGAAACACCATATATTTT.